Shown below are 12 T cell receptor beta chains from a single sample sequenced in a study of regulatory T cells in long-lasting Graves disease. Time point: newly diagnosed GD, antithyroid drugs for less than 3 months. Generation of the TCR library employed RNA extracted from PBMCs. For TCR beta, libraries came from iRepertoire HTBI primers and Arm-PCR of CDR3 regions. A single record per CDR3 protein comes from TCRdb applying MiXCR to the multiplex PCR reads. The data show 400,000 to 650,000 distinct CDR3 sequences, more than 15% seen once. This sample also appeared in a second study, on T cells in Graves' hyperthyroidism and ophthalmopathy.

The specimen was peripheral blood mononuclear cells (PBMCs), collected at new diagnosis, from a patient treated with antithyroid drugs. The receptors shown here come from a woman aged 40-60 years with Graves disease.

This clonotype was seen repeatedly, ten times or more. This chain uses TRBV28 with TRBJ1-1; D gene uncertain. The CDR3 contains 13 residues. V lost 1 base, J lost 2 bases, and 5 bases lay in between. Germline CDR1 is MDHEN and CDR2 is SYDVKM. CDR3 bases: TGTGCCAGCAGTTTATTATCTAACACTGAAGCTTTCTTT. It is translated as CASSLLSNTEAFF.

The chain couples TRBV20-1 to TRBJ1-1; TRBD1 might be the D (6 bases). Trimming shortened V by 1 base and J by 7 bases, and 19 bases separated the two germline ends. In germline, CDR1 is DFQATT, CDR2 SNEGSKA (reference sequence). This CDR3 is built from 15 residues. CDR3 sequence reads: CSARVTGMEPREAFF. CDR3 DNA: TGCAGTGCTAGAGTGACAGGTATGGAACCCCGTGAAGCTTTCTTT.

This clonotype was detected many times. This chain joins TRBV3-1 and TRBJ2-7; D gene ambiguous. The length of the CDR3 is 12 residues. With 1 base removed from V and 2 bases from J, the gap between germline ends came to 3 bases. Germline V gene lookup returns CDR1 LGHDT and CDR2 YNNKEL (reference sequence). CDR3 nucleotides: TGTGCCAGCAGCCAAGGGACCTACGAGCAGTACTTC. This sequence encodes CASSQGTYEQYF.

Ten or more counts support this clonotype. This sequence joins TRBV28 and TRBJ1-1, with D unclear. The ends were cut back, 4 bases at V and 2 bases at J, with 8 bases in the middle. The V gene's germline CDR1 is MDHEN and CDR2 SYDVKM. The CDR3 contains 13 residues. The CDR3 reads CASSSPPNTEAFF. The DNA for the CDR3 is TGTGCCAGCAGTTCACCCCCTAACACTGAAGCTTTCTTT.

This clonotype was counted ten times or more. The CDR3 coding sequence is TGTGCCAGCAGCTTTGGTCCGGGAAATAACTATGGCTACACCTTC. Encoded protein: CASSFGPGNNYGYTF. The rearrangement joins TRBV5-5 to TRBJ1-2; D is uncertain. The CDR3 totals 15 residues. Germline V CDR1 and CDR2: SGHKS, YYEKEE (reference sequence). V gave up 2 bases and J gave up 1 base, with 12 bases separating them.

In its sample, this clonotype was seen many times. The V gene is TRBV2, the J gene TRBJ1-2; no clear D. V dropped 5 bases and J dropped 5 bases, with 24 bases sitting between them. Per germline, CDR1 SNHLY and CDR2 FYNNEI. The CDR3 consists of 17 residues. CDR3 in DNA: TGTGCCAGCAGTATTGGTCCCTCGGTGGCCCAGACTTATGGCTACACCTTC. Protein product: CASSIGPSVAQTYGYTF. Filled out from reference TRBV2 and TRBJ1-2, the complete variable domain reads EPEVTQTPSHQVTQMGQEVILRCVPISNHLYFYWYRQILGQKVEFLVSFYNNEISEKSEIFDDQFSVERPDGSNFTLKIRSTKLEDSAMYFCASSIGPSVAQTYGYTFGSGTRLTVV.

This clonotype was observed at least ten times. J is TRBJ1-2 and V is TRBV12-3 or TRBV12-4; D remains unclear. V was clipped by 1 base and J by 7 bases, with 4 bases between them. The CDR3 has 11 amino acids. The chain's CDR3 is CASSLDGGYTF. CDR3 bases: TGTGCCAGCAGTTTAGATGGTGGCTACACCTTC.

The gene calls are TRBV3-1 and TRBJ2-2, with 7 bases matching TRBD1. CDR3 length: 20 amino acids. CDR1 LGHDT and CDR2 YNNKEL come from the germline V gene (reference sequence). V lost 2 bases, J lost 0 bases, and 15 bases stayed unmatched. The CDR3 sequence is CASSQLRRDRSPANTGELFF. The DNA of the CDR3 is TGTGCCAGCAGCCAACTTCGCCGGGACAGATCTCCCGCGAACACCGGGGAGCTGTTTTTT.

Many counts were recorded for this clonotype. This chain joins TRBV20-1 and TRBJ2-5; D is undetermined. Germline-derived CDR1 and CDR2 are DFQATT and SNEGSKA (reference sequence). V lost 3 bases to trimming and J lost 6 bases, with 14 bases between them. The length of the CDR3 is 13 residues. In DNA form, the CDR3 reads TGCAGTGCTAGGTTATTCCCCCTCCAGACCCAGTACTTC. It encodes CSARLFPLQTQYF.

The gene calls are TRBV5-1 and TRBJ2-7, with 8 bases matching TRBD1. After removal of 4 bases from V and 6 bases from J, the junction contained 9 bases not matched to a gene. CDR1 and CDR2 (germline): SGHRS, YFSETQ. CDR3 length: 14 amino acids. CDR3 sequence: CASSEGQVVAEQYF. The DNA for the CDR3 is TGCGCCAGCAGCGAGGGACAGGTTGTAGCCGAGCAGTACTTC. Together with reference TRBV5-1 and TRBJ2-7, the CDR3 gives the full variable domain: KAGVTQTPRYLIKTRGQQVTLSCSPISGHRSVSWYQQTPGQGLQFLFEYFSETQRNKGNFPGRFSGRQFSNSRSEMNVSTLELGDSALYLCASSEGQVVAEQYFGPGTRLTVT.

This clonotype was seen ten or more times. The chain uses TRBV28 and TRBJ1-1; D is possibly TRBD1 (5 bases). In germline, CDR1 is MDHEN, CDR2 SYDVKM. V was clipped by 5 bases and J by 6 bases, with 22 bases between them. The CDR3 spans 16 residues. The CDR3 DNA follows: TGTGCCAGCAGTCCCCTGGGGCTGGAACAAAGCGCTGAAGCTTTCTTT. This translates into CASSPLGLEQSAEAFF.

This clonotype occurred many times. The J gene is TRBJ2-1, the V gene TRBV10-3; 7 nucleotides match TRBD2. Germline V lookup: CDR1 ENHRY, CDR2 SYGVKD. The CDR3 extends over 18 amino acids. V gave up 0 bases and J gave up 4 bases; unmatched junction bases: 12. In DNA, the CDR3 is TGTGCCATCAGTGAGTCGACTGGGACCGGGGGACTATACAATGAGCAGTTCTTC. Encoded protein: CAISESTGTGGLYNEQFF.